These 14 T cell receptor beta chains share one sample of origin, sequenced in a study of preoperative IRX-2 immunotherapy in early breast cancer. Treatment noted: preoperative locoregional IRX-2 cytokine immunotherapy. Assay: immunoSEQ multiplex PCR; the TCRdb copy retains only in-frame clones and omits some. The sample contains some 5,900 clones, about 60% of which appear only once. The starting material was tumor tissue, obtained before IRX-2 immunotherapy. The receptors stem from a human donor with breast cancer.

This sequence joins TRBV7-5 and TRBJ2-5; the table calls TRBD1, which could not be checked here. TRBV7-5 is reported as a pseudogene. There are 18 residues in the CDR3. In DNA form, the CDR3 reads TGTGCCAGCAGCAAGTCGTCCCCGACAGGGGACGAGGTGGAGACCCAGTACTTC. The encoded protein is CASSKSSPTGDEVETQYF.

This chain uses TRBV7-7 with TRBJ1-4; tentatively, D is TRBD1 (5 bases). There are 18 residues in the CDR3. CDR1 SSHAT and CDR2 FNYEAQ come from the germline V gene (reference sequence). V lost 1 base and J lost 4, with 19 bases in between. CDR3 region: CASSLVEEGFGDNEKLFF. Here the CDR3 DNA reads TGTGCCAGCAGCTTAGTTGAGGAGGGGTTCGGCGATAATGAAAAACTGTTTTTT. The whole variable domain, filled in from reference TRBV7-7 and TRBJ1-4, reads GAGVSQSPRYKVTKRGQDVTLRCDPISSHATLYWYQQALGQGPEFLTYFNYEAQPDKSGLPSDRFSAERPEGSISTLTIQRTEQRDSAMYRCASSLVEEGFGDNEKLFFGSGTQLSVL.

This clone was detected a few times. The rearrangement uses TRBV11-3 and TRBJ2-7, with 11 bases identical to TRBD1. CDR1 is SGHNT, CDR2 YENEEA, per germline. The V segment lost 5 bases and the J segment 4 bases; nucleotides outside the gene matches: 7. The length of the CDR3 is 15 residues. As DNA, the CDR3 is TGTGCCAGCAGCCCCCGGACAGGGGGCGAGTACGAGCAGTACTTC. This codes for CASSPRTGGEYEQYF. Full variable domain (outside the CDR3, taken from reference TRBV11-3 and TRBJ2-7): EAGVVQSPRYKIIEKKQPVAFWCNPISGHNTLYWYLQNLGQGPELLIRYENEEAVDDSQLPKDRFSAERLKGVDSTLKIQPAELGDSAVYLCASSPRTGGEYEQYFGPGTRLTVT.

The chain uses TRBV28 and TRBJ1-2; TRBD1 aligns across 8 bases. Germline V lookup: CDR1 MDHEN, CDR2 SYDVKM. V shed 9 bases and J 8 bases; nucleotides not matched to a gene: 8. The length of the CDR3 is 12 residues. CDR3 bases: TGTGCCAGTTTACGGACAGGGTACGGCTACACCTTC. It is translated as CASLRTGYGYTF.

The chain combines TRBV25-1 with TRBJ2-5, with no clear D. The V gene lost 0 bases and the J gene lost 5 bases, with 7 bases spanning the gap. The CDR3 runs 13 residues. Germline V lookup: CDR1 MGHDK, CDR2 SYGVNS. CDR3 residues: CASSEYSGETQYF. CDR3 coding DNA: TGTGCCAGCAGTGAATACTCGGGCGAGACCCAGTACTTC.

The chain recombines TRBV2 with TRBJ2-7, with 9 bases aligning to TRBD2. The CDR3 has 18 residues. With V trimmed by 2 bases and J by 4 bases, 15 bases remained unmatched. CDR1 and CDR2 from the germline V gene are SNHLY and FYNNEI. The CDR3 region is CASSELPGRLAASYEQYF. The CDR3 nucleotides are TGTGCCAGCAGTGAATTACCCGGGAGACTAGCGGCATCGTACGAGCAGTACTTC.

The chain is built from TRBV7-2 and TRBJ2-3; TRBD1 matches 7 bases. Germline assignment: CDR1 SGHTA and CDR2 FQGNSA. The CDR3 length is 16 residues. After removal of 5 bases from V and 3 bases from J, the junction contained 11 bases not matched to a gene. CDR3 region: CASSPWTGGATDTQYF. DNA for the CDR3: TGTGCCAGCAGCCCCTGGACAGGAGGAGCAACAGATACGCAGTATTTT.

V gene TRBV6-1 combines with J gene TRBJ2-7; 13 nucleotides line up with TRBD2. V trimming: 0 bases; J trimming: 4 bases; junction bases outside the gene matches: 9. This CDR3 comprises 18 residues. Per the germline V gene, CDR1 is MNHNS and CDR2 is SASEGT. The CDR3: CASSEAPQTSGRMYEQYF. CDR3 DNA: TGTGCCAGCAGTGAAGCGCCTCAGACTAGCGGGAGGATGTACGAGCAGTACTTC.

The chain recombines TRBV5-1 with TRBJ2-1; 8 nucleotides align to TRBD1. Trimming at V came to 4 bases and at J to 3 bases, leaving 12 bases not matched to a gene. The CDR3 runs 17 residues. Germline values: CDR1 SGHRS, CDR2 YFSETQ. As DNA, the CDR3 is TGCGCCAGCAGCCTGTCCCCCCGGACAGGGAACTACAATGAGCAGTTCTTC. Encoded protein: CASSLSPRTGNYNEQFF.

The chain employs TRBV6-8 and TRBJ1-1; D is possibly TRBD1 (6 bases). The germline V gene encodes CDR1 MNHGY and CDR2 SAAAGT. The CDR3 is 15 amino acids. Trimming stripped 2 bases from V and 8 bases from J, with 18 bases between. The CDR3 nucleotides read TGTGCCAGCAGTTACGGGCACGAGACAGGAGGGGAAGCTTTCTTT. This encodes CASSYGHETGGEAFF.

This clone was seen more than once but under ten times. The rearrangement joins TRBV30 to TRBJ2-5; D perhaps matches TRBD2 (6 bases). V was cut by 0 bases and J by 4 bases, with 18 bases left in between. The CDR3 spans 16 residues. Germline V gene sequence: CDR1 GTSNPN, CDR2 SVGIG (reference sequence). This CDR3 is CAWSVLSGARGETQYF. The CDR3 nucleotides are TGTGCCTGGAGTGTACTATCGGGTGCGCGGGGAGAGACCCAGTACTTC.

This clone was counted between two and nine times. The chain is built from TRBV18 and TRBJ2-7, with a tentative D call TRBD1 (6 bases). Trimming cost V 4 bases and J 0 bases, with 13 bases left between them. Per the germline V gene, CDR1 is KGHSH and CDR2 is LQKENI. This CDR3 has 15 residues. The CDR3 nucleotides are TGTGCCAGCTCACTCACAGGGTCGCACTCCTACGAGCAGTACTTC. This translates into CASSLTGSHSYEQYF.

V usage is TRBV30 and J usage is TRBJ2-5; D remains unclear. Germline lookup yields CDR1 GTSNPN and CDR2 SVGIG (reference sequence). Between the trimmed V and J ends, which lost 0 bases and 5 bases, there was a span of 10 bases. The CDR3 has 13 amino acids. The CDR3 loop reads CAWSVGSIETQYF. CDR3 coding DNA: TGTGCCTGGAGTGTAGGGTCTATTGAGACCCAGTACTTC.

The chain couples TRBV7-6 to TRBJ2-7, with TRBD2 matching 11 bases. The CDR3 contains 17 residues. V lost 3 bases and J lost 2; bases outside the gene matches: 9. Germline values: CDR1 SGHVS, CDR2 FNYEAQ. DNA for the CDR3: TGTGCCAGCAGCTTGGCGGTCGGACTAGCGGGCACCTACGAGCAGTACTTC. This codes for CASSLAVGLAGTYEQYF.